The TCR beta chain described here comes from a study of T cells in Graves' hyperthyroidism and ophthalmopathy. The TCR beta CDR3 regions underwent amplification using RNA transcripts as the source. Carried out on the TCR CDR3, a first-round RT-PCR used the HTBI primer set. One entry per CDR3 protein, called by TCRdb with MiXCR from the multiplex PCR reads. The table includes more than 450,000 distinct CDR3 sequences, just under 20% detected once. Source material: blood. The clonotype originates from a man aged 40-49 years with Graves' ophthalmopathy.

CDR3 amino acids: CASSQGQIEQFF. The CDR3 coding sequence is TGTGCCAGCAGCCAGGGACAGATTGAGCAGTTCTTC. The genes are TRBV3-1 and TRBJ2-1, with 7 nucleotides matching TRBD1. Germline loops: CDR1 LGHDT, CDR2 YNNKEL (reference sequence). CDR3 length: 12 amino acids. The junction had 2 bases not matched to a gene; V was cut back by 3 bases and J by 9 bases.